The clone carrying this T cell receptor (beta chain) was recorded once. What it binds is unknown. TCRdb keeps only in-frame clones here, not all; method: immunoSEQ multiplex PCR. Altogether about 2,300 clones are present, more than 20% being singletons, with the ten largest covering 8% to 10%. This sample is drawn from a study of T cells in localized non-small cell lung cancer. This CDR3 region has 12 residues. In germline, CDR1 is SQVTM, CDR2 ANQGSEA. The V end was cut by 7 bases, the J end by 0 bases, with 7 bases between. Study results and limitations: Clonality of T cells reached its maximum in uninvolved adjacent lung, surpassing tumor.

This receptor was obtained from a woman aged 35 to 75 with stage I squamous cell lung carcinoma. This specimen was lung tumor tissue, taken before any cancer treatment. This sequence joins TRBV29-1 and TRBJ1-3, with D perhaps matching TRBD1 (5 bases). Written as DNA, the CDR3 is TGCAGCGGGGGGGACTCTGGAAACACCATATATTTT. It translates to CSGGDSGNTIYF.